This T cell receptor beta chain was recovered during a study of blood T cell repertoires in COVID-19. Overall study context: The United States, Italy and Spain supplied acute and convalescent COVID-19 samples. T cells, B-cell-depleted T cells, or PBMCs supplied cDNA or gDNA.

This CDR3 contains 14 residues. Germline CDR1 is SGHNT and CDR2 is YYREEE (reference sequence). The V and J ends lost 6 bases and 6 bases, in that order; junction bases with no gene match: 10. Original analysis: Estimation of nucleated cell counts was performed using reference gene primer amplification. Using immunoSEQ multiplex PCR, the repertoire was profiled, and TCRdb retains in-frame clones only, with some absent. D and trimming come from the DNA, and the V and J calls and clone size come from that table. Among under 150,000 clones listed, 85% to 90% were seen once. There are a few counts of this clone.

The sequenced sample was peripheral blood. The chain couples TRBV5-4 to TRBJ2-7, with 9 bases matching TRBD2. The receptor comes from a man aged 45-65 years with active COVID-19. In DNA form, the CDR3 reads TGTGCCAGCACACTCCAGGGACTAGCCCGCGAGCAGTACTTC. Encoded protein: CASTLQGLAREQYF.